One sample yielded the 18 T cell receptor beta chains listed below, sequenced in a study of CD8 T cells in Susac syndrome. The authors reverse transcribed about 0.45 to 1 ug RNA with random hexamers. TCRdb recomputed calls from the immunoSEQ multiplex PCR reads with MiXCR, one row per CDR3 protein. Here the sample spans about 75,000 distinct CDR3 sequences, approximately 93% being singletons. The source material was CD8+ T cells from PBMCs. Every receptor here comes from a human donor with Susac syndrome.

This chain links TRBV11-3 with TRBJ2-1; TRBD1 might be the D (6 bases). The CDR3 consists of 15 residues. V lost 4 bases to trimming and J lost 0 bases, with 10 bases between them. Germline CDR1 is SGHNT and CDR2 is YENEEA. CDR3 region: CASSSMDSSYNEQFF. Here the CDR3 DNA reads TGTGCCAGCAGCTCTATGGACAGCTCCTACAATGAGCAGTTCTTC.

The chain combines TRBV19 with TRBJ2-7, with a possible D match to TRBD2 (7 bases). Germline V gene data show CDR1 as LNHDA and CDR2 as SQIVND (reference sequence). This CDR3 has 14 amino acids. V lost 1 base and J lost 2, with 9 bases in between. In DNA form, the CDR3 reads TGTGCCAGTAGTATAGCGGGGGGCACCTACGAGCAGTACTTC. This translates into CASSIAGGTYEQYF.

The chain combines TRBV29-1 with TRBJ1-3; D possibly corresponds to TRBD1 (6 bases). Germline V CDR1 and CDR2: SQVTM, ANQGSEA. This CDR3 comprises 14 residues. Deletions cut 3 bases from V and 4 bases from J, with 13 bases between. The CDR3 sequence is CSVDGRGEGNTIYF. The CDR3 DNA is TGCAGCGTTGATGGCAGGGGAGAAGGAAACACCATATATTTT.

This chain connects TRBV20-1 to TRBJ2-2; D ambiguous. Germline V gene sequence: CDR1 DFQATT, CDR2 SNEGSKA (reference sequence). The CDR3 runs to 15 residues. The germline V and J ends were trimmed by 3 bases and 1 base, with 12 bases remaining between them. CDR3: CSASIGSGNTGELFF. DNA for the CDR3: TGCAGTGCTAGTATTGGGTCAGGGAACACCGGGGAGCTGTTTTTT.

This CDR3 is CASRTLQGAGGYTF. CDR3 bases: TGTGCCAGCAGGACCCTCCAGGGGGCGGGGGGCTACACCTTC. The rearrangement links TRBV27 to TRBJ1-2; 8 positions agree with TRBD1. The CDR3 extends over 14 amino acids. V dropped 6 bases and J dropped 8; count of bases not matched to a gene: 11. Germline-derived CDR1 and CDR2 are MNHEY and SMNVEV (reference sequence).

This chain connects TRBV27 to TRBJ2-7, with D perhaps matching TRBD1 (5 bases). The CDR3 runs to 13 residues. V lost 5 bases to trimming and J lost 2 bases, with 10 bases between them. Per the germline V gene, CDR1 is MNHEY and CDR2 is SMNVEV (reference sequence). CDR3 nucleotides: TGTGCCAGCAGTCCTGGACACACCTACGAGCAGTACTTC. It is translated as CASSPGHTYEQYF.

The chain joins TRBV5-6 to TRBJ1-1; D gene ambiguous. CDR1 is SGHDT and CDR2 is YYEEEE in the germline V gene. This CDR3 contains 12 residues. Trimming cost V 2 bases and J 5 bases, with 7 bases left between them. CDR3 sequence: CASSFTRTEAFF. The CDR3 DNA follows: TGTGCCAGCAGCTTTACCCGTACTGAAGCTTTCTTT.

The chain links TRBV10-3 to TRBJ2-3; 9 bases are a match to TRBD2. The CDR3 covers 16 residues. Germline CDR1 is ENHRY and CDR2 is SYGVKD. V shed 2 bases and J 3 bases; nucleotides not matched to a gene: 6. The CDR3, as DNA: TGTGCCATCAGTGAGAGGAGCGGGGGGCTGACAGATACGCAGTATTTT. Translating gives CAISERSGGLTDTQYF.

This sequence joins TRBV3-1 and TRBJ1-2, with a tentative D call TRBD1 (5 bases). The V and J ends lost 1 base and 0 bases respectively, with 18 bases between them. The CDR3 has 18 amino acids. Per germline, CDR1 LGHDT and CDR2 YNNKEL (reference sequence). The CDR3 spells CASSQVIARDSSNYGYTF. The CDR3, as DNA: TGTGCCAGCAGCCAAGTCATAGCCCGAGACAGTTCTAACTATGGCTACACCTTC.

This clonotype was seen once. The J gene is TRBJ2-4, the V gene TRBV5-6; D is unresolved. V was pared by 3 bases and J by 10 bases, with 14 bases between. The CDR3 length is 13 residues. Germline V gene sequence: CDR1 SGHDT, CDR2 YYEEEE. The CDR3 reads CASSWMTENIQYF. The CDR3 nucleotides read TGTGCCAGCAGCTGGATGACGGAGAATATTCAGTACTTC.

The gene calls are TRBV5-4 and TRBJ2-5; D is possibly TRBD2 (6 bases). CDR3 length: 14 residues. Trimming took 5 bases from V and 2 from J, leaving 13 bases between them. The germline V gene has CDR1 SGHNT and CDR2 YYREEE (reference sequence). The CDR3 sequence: CASRPSGPQETQYF. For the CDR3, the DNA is TGTGCCAGCAGACCAAGCGGGCCTCAAGAGACCCAGTACTTC. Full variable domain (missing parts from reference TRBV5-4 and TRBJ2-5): ETGVTQSPTHLIKTRGQQVTLRCSSQSGHNTVSWYQQALGQGPQFIFQYYREEENGRGNFPPRFSGLQFPNYSSELNVNALELDDSALYLCASRPSGPQETQYFGPGTRLLVL.

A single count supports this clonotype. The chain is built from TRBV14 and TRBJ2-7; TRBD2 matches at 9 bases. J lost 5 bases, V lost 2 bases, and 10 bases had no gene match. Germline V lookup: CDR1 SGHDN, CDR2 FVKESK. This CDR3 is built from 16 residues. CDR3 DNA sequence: TGTGCCAGCAGCCAATCGACTAGCGGTAAGGGCCACGAGCAGTACTTC. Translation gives CASSQSTSGKGHEQYF.

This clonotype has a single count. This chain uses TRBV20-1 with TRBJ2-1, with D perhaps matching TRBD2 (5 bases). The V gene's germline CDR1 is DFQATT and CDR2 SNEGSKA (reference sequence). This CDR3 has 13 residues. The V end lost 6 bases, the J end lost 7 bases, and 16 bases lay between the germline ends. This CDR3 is CSAPSGERNEQFF. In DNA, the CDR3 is TGCAGTGCCCCCTCCGGGGAGCGGAATGAGCAGTTCTTC.

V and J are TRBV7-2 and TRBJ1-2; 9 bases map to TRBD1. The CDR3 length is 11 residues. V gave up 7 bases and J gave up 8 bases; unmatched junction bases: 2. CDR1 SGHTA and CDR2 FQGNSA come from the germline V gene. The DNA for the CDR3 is TGTGCCAGCACCACAGGGGGCGGCTACACCTTC. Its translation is CASTTGGGYTF.

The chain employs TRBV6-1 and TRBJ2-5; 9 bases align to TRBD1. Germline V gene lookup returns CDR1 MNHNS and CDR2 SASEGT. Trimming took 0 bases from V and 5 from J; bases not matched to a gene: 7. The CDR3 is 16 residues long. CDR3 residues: CASSEAGGTGSETQYF. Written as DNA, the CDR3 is TGTGCCAGCAGTGAAGCAGGAGGGACAGGGAGCGAGACCCAGTACTTC.

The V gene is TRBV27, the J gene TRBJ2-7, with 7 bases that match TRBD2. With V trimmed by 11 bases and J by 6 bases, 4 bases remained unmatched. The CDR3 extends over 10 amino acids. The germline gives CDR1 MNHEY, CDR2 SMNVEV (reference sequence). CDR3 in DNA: TGTGCCGCGGGAGCTCTCGAGCAGTACTTC. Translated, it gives CAAGALEQYF.

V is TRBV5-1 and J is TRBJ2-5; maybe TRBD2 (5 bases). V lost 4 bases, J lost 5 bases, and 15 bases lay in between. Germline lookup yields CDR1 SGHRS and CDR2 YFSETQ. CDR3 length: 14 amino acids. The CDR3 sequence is CASSPTGNLETQYF. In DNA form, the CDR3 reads TGCGCCAGCAGCCCAACGGGGAATTTGGAGACCCAGTACTTC.

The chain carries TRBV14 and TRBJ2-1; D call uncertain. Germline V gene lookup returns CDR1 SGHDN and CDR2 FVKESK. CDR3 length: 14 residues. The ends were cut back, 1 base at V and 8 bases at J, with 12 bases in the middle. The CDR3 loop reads CASSQVITPDEQFF. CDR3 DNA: TGTGCCAGCAGCCAAGTAATCACCCCCGATGAGCAGTTCTTC.